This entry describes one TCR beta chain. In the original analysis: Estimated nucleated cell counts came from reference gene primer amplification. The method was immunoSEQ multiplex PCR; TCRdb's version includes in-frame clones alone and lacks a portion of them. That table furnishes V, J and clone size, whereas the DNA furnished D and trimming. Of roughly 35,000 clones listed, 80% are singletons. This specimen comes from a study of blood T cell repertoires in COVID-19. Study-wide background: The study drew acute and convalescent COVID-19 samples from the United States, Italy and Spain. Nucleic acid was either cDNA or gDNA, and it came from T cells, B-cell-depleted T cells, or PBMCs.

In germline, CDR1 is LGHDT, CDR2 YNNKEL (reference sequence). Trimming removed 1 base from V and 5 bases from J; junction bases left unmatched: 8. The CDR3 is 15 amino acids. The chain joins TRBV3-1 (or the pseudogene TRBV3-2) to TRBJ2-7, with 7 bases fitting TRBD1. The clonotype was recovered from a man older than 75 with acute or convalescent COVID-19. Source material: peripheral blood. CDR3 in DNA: TGTGCCAGCAGCCAAGTTCGTCACAGGGGCCACGAGCAGTACTTC. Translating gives CASSQVRHRGHEQYF.